These 20 T cell receptor beta chains came from one sample sequenced in a study of T cell responses to AZD1222 COVID-19 vaccine. The data were produced by immunoSEQ multiplex PCR, yet TCRdb's version contains in-frame clones alone and is incomplete. The repertoire holds more than 150,000 clones, with 85% to 95% as singletons. The sequences come from peripheral blood, collected 28 days after the second AZD1222 dose. These receptors were collected from an adult who received the AZD1222 COVID-19 vaccine.

The CDR3 DNA is TGTGCCAGCAGCCCGGGGATGCACATTCAGTACTTC. Its protein is CASSPGMHIQYF. The V gene is TRBV7-9, the J gene TRBJ2-4; tentative D call: TRBD2 (5 bases). Trimming stripped 5 bases from V and 8 bases from J, with 10 bases between. The CDR3 sequence is 12 residues long. CDR1 SEHNR and CDR2 FQNEAQ come from the germline V gene (reference sequence).

The CDR3 region has the DNA TGTGCCAGCATCTTCCGGGTAGGTTCTGGGGCCAACGTCCTGACTTTC. Translated: CASIFRVGSGANVLTF. J is TRBJ2-6 and V is TRBV28; no definite D call. V lost 7 bases and J lost 1, with 14 bases in between. Germline V gene lookup returns CDR1 MDHEN and CDR2 SYDVKM. This CDR3 spans 16 amino acids.

The chain employs TRBV5-1 and TRBJ2-6; unclear D gene. From germline, CDR1 is SGHRS and CDR2 YFSETQ. This CDR3 is 14 amino acids long. Deletions cut 7 bases from V and 0 bases from J, with 8 bases between. The CDR3 loop is CASGSLSGANVLTF. The CDR3 nucleotides are TGCGCCAGCGGCTCCCTCTCTGGGGCCAACGTCCTGACTTTC.

In this sample, this clone turned up once. The chain carries TRBV6-5 and TRBJ1-1; TRBD1 might be the D (5 bases). From germline, CDR1 is MNHEY and CDR2 SVGAGI. The CDR3 is made up of 14 amino acids. V shed 6 bases and J shed 5 bases, with 16 bases lying between them. Written as DNA, the CDR3 is TGTGCCAGCAGCCGGGTTGGGGGAGAAACTGAAGCTTTCTTT. Translated, it gives CASSRVGGETEAFF.

The V gene is TRBV11-2, the J gene TRBJ2-7, with no clear D. CDR3 length equals 11 residues. Germline assignment: CDR1 SGHAT and CDR2 FQNNGV. The V gene lost 5 bases and the J gene lost 4 bases, with 6 bases spanning the gap. In DNA form, the CDR3 reads TGTGCCAGCAGCCCCCAGTACGAGCAGTACTTC. Translation gives CASSPQYEQYF.

The chain is built from TRBV7-9 and TRBJ1-2; 8 bases line up with TRBD1. Trimming at V came to 1 base and at J to 8 bases, leaving 9 bases not matched to a gene. Germline-derived CDR1 and CDR2 are SEHNR and FQNEAQ (reference sequence). The length of the CDR3 is 15 residues. CDR3 residues: CASSLVETGVLGYTF. Here the CDR3 DNA reads TGTGCCAGCAGCTTAGTCGAGACAGGGGTACTCGGCTACACCTTC.

The rearrangement uses TRBV10-1 and TRBJ2-2, with D uncertain. The V gene lost 0 bases and the J gene lost 5 bases, with 7 bases spanning the gap. The CDR3 runs 14 residues. CDR1 WNHNN and CDR2 SYGVQD come from the germline V gene (reference sequence). The CDR3 spells CASSESGTTGELFF. CDR3 nucleotide sequence: TGCGCCAGCAGTGAGTCTGGAACTACCGGGGAGCTGTTTTTT.

In the case of this clone: This same CDR3 is encoded by further DNA sequences in the sample. The chain uses TRBV7-9 and TRBJ2-3; 9 nucleotides align to TRBD2. The trim removed 5 bases at V and 6 bases at J, leaving 9 bases unmatched. Per the germline V gene, CDR1 is SEHNR and CDR2 is FQNEAQ (reference sequence). The CDR3 sequence is 15 residues long. CDR3 in amino acids: CASSLLAGGPDTQYF. The CDR3 coding sequence is TGTGCCAGCAGCCTCCTGGCGGGGGGGCCTGATACGCAGTATTTT. The full variable domain, completed using reference TRBV7-9 and TRBJ2-3, is DTGVSQNPRHKITKRGQNVTFRCDPISEHNRLYWYRQTLGQGPEFLTYFQNEAQLEKSRLLSDRFSAERPKGSFSTLEIQRTEQGDSAMYLCASSLLAGGPDTQYFGPGTRLTVL.

The chain recombines TRBV6-5 with TRBJ1-5, with D hard to call. The CDR3 runs to 13 residues. Trimming removed 4 bases from V and 6 bases from J, with 10 bases in between. CDR1 is MNHEY and CDR2 is SVGAGI in the germline V gene. CDR3 coding DNA: TGTGCCAGCAGTTGGCAGGCGGGTCAGCCCCAGCATTTT. Amino acids: CASSWQAGQPQHF.

CDR3 residues: CAIKEQSDTQYF. The CDR3 nucleotides read TGTGCCATCAAGGAACAGTCAGATACGCAGTATTTT. The chain uses TRBV10-3 and TRBJ2-3; D unresolved. Deletions cut 7 bases from V and 4 bases from J, with 9 bases between. Per germline, CDR1 ENHRY and CDR2 SYGVKD. The CDR3 runs to 12 residues.

The chain has TRBV7-2 and TRBJ1-2; TRBD1 matches 8 bases. Germline values: CDR1 SGHTA, CDR2 FQGNSA. V was pared by 4 bases and J by 4 bases, with 8 bases of the junction left unmatched. The length of the CDR3 is 15 residues. CDR3 sequence reads: CASSSGADRVYGYTF. In DNA, the CDR3 is TGTGCCAGCAGCTCAGGGGCGGACAGGGTCTATGGCTACACCTTC.

V and J are TRBV2 and TRBJ1-5; the D gene is possibly TRBD1 (6 bases). From germline, CDR1 is SNHLY and CDR2 FYNNEI. The CDR3 covers 17 residues. V lost 3 bases, J lost 7 bases, and 22 bases lay in between. The CDR3 nucleotides are TGTGCCAGCAGTGAGCCCTCCGGCACAGGGTTAGGACAGCCCCAGCATTTT. Protein: CASSEPSGTGLGQPQHF.

The chain has TRBV12-3 or TRBV12-4 and TRBJ1-1; the D gene is possibly TRBD1 (6 bases). The CDR3 is 13 amino acids. Trimming cost V 5 bases and J 0 bases, with 7 bases left between them. The CDR3 nucleotides read TGTGCCAGCAGTGGGACATTGAACACTGAAGCTTTCTTT. It encodes CASSGTLNTEAFF.

The CDR3 sequence is CASSLTPGGYEQYF. The CDR3 DNA reads as TGTGCCAGCAGCCTTACACCGGGGGGTTACGAGCAGTACTTC. The rearrangement joins TRBV11-1 to TRBJ2-7, with 7 bases matching TRBD2. CDR1 is SGHAT, CDR2 FQDESV, per germline (reference sequence). The CDR3 loop spans 14 amino acids. V trimming: 5 bases; J trimming: 4 bases; junction bases outside the gene matches: 8.

V is TRBV18 and J is TRBJ1-6, with a possible D match to TRBD1 (5 bases). The V and J ends lost 3 bases and 8 bases respectively, with 14 bases between them. The CDR3 length is 15 residues. Germline V lookup: CDR1 KGHSH, CDR2 LQKENI. The CDR3 sequence is CASSPTPRGDSPLHF. The DNA for the CDR3 is TGTGCCAGCTCACCTACACCCCGGGGGGATTCACCCCTCCACTTT.

The chain is built from TRBV6-4 and TRBJ2-2, with 7 bases aligning to TRBD2. This CDR3 region has 16 residues. The germline V gene encodes CDR1 MRHNA and CDR2 SNTAGT. The V gene end was trimmed by 9 bases and the J gene end by 5 bases; junction bases not matched to a gene: 15. The CDR3 loop reads CASTRKAGDDTGELFF. The CDR3, as DNA: TGTGCCAGTACACGAAAGGCGGGAGATGATACCGGGGAGCTGTTTTTT.

The CDR3 DNA sequence: TGTGCCAGCGACCTAAGGGGGGGAACCAACTATGGCTACACCTTC. Its translation is CASDLRGGTNYGYTF. This rearrangement joins TRBV2 to TRBJ1-2; D is perhaps TRBD1 (6 bases). The CDR3 covers 15 residues. Looked up from germline, CDR1 is SNHLY and CDR2 is FYNNEI. Trimming took off 8 bases at V and 2 bases at J, with 18 bases between the two ends.

The V and J genes are TRBV12-3 or TRBV12-4 and TRBJ2-7; possible D gene TRBD1, 6 bases. This CDR3 comprises 12 residues. Trimming removed 7 bases at V and 5 bases at J, with 12 bases between. CDR3 region: CASNTGPDEQYF. DNA of the CDR3: TGTGCCAGCAATACAGGGCCCGACGAGCAGTACTTC.

The CDR3 bases are TGTGCCAGCAGTGAGGGGCCCCCCGAAAAACTGTTTTTT. Protein product: CASSEGPPEKLFF. V gene TRBV2 combines with J gene TRBJ1-4, with D maybe TRBD1 (5 bases). Trimming pared 3 bases from V and 8 bases from J, leaving 10 bases between. Germline V CDR1 and CDR2: SNHLY, FYNNEI. This CDR3 is 13 amino acids long.

The V and J genes are TRBV3-1 (or the pseudogene TRBV3-2) and TRBJ2-1, with D unresolved. The CDR3 has 16 amino acids. V lost 0 bases to trimming and J lost 2 bases, with 11 bases between them. CDR1 LGHDT and CDR2 YNNKEL come from the germline V gene (reference sequence). The CDR3 reads CASSQDRNPTYNEQFF. CDR3 nucleotides: TGTGCCAGCAGCCAAGATCGCAACCCCACCTACAATGAGCAGTTCTTC.